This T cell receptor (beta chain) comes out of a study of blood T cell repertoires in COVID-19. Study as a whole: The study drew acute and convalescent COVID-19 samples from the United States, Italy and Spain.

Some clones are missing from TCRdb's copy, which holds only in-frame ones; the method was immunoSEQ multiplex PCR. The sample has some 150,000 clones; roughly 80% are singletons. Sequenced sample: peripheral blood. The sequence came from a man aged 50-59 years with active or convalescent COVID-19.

The CDR3, as DNA: TGTGCCAGCAGTTTTACCGCAGGGGGCGGTCAGCCCCAGCATTTT. Translated: CASSFTAGGGQPQHF. V gene TRBV28 combines with J gene TRBJ1-5; TRBD1 matches at 8 bases. V shed 3 bases, J shed 6 bases, and the junction held 7 bases outside the gene matches. Germline CDR1 MDHEN, CDR2 SYDVKM. This CDR3 has 15 amino acids. The entire variable domain, with the rest obtained from reference TRBV28 and TRBJ1-5, is as follows: DVKVTQSSRYLVKRTGEKVFLECVQDMDHENMFWYRQDPGLGLRLIYFSYDVKMKEKGDIPEGYSVSREKKERFSLILESASTNQTSMYLCASSFTAGGGQPQHFGDGTRLSIL.